These T cell receptor beta chains were read from a single sample in a study of regulatory and conventional T cells in RAG deficiency. Profiled with immunoSEQ multiplex PCR; TCRdb holds only in-frame clones, not every one. The sample has roughly 29,000 clones; nearly 95% are singletons. The sample also formed part of further work on regulatory T cells.

The material sequenced was CD25- CD4+ T cells sorted from blood. The source is a human donor in good health. CDR3s include the opening cysteine and the closing phenylalanine or tryptophan. A D gene is named only where the DNA matches it firmly. Expanded clones are given a class, and other clones once, few, many or no size at all.

j_gene: TRBJ2-7
d_gene: .
v_gene: TRBV5-1
len: 14
abundance: .
CDR3nt: TGCGCCAGCAGCTCCCTAGCGGACAGCTACGAGCAGTACTTC
CDR3aa: CASSSLADSYEQYF

j_gene: TRBJ2-7
d_gene: .
v_gene: TRBV5-8
len: 13
abundance: .
CDR3nt: TGTGCCAGCAGCTTGGCCCACTCCTACGAGCAGTACTTC
CDR3aa: CASSLAHSYEQYF

j_gene: TRBJ1-2
d_gene: .
v_gene: TRBV6-5
len: 13
abundance: .
CDR3nt: TGTGCCAGTCGGCCCGGGGGTTACTATGGCTACACCTTC
CDR3aa: CASRPGGYYGYTF

j_gene: TRBJ2-5
d_gene: .
v_gene: TRBV10-1
len: 14
abundance: .
CDR3nt: TGCGCCAGCAGTGAGTCGACTAGTCAAGAGACCCAGTACTTC
CDR3aa: CASSESTSQETQYF

j_gene: TRBJ2-1
d_gene: TRBD2
v_gene: TRBV7-3
len: 16
abundance: .
CDR3nt: TGTGCCAGCAGCTTAACGAGCGGGGGGGCCGGCAATGAGCAGTTCTTC
CDR3aa: CASSLTSGGAGNEQFF

j_gene: TRBJ2-5
d_gene: TRBD2
v_gene: TRBV7-2
len: 15
abundance: .
CDR3nt: TGTGCCAGCAGCCTAGGGCGGGAGGGGAGACGGACCCAGTACTTC
CDR3aa: CASSLGREGRRTQYF

j_gene: TRBJ1-1
d_gene: .
v_gene: TRBV9
len: 15
abundance: .
CDR3nt: TGTGCCAGCAGCGTAGGGGCAGAACTGAACACTGAAGCTTTCTTT
CDR3aa: CASSVGAELNTEAFF

j_gene: TRBJ1-5
d_gene: TRBD1
v_gene: TRBV5-1
len: 14
abundance: .
CDR3nt: TGCGCCAGCAGCCTGGGACAGGTCGATCAGCCCCAGCATTTT
CDR3aa: CASSLGQVDQPQHF

j_gene: TRBJ2-4
d_gene: TRBD1
v_gene: TRBV5-1
len: 14
abundance: .
CDR3nt: TGCGCCAGCAGCTCCCGACAGGGGGGGGACATTCAGTACTTC
CDR3aa: CASSSRQGGDIQYF

j_gene: TRBJ1-6
d_gene: .
v_gene: TRBV5-1
len: 15
abundance: once
CDR3nt: TGCGCCAGCAGCTTGGAGCCTACAGGGAATTCCCCCCTCCACTTT
CDR3aa: CASSLEPTGNSPLHF

j_gene: TRBJ1-1
d_gene: .
v_gene: TRBV6-6
len: 13
abundance: .
CDR3nt: TGTGCCAGCAGTTCTGAGGGTAGCACTGAAGCTTTCTTT
CDR3aa: CASSSEGSTEAFF

j_gene: TRBJ2-3
d_gene: TRBD2
v_gene: TRBV19
len: 17
abundance: once
CDR3nt: TGTGCCAGTAGTTCTCCCGGTGGAGCGGGGGCTGAAGATACGCAGTATTTT
CDR3aa: CASSSPGGAGAEDTQYF

j_gene: TRBJ1-1
d_gene: .
v_gene: TRBV27
len: 16
abundance: .
CDR3nt: TGTGCCAGCAGTTTTTCTGGCCGGGGACTACAGGGAGAAGCTTTCTTT
CDR3aa: CASSFSGRGLQGEAFF

j_gene: TRBJ1-2
d_gene: .
v_gene: TRBV6-1
len: 14
abundance: few
CDR3nt: TGTGCCAGCAGCGCTAGCGACAGATGGTATGGCTACACCTTC
CDR3aa: CASSASDRWYGYTF

j_gene: TRBJ2-1
d_gene: .
v_gene: TRBV11-3
len: 14
abundance: .
CDR3nt: TGTGCCAGCAGCCCCTCACCGCCAGGGAACGAGCAGTTCTTC
CDR3aa: CASSPSPPGNEQFF

j_gene: TRBJ2-7
d_gene: .
v_gene: TRBV7-3
len: 13
abundance: .
CDR3nt: TGTGCCAGCAGCTTACGTTCTAGCGACGAGCAGTACTTC
CDR3aa: CASSLRSSDEQYF

j_gene: TRBJ2-5
d_gene: TRBD2
v_gene: TRBV6-4
len: 18
abundance: .
CDR3nt: TGTGCCAGCAGTGCCCCGGTCAGCGGGGGAGTGTACCAAGAGACCCAGTACTTC
CDR3aa: CASSAPVSGGVYQETQYF

j_gene: TRBJ1-1
d_gene: TRBD1
v_gene: TRBV4-1
len: 17
abundance: .
CDR3nt: TGCGCCAGCAGCCAAGATTTGGGGACAGGCGTTCACCCTGAAGCTTTCTTT
CDR3aa: CASSQDLGTGVHPEAFF

j_gene: TRBJ1-1
d_gene: TRBD1
v_gene: TRBV19
len: 13
abundance: .
CDR3nt: TGTGCCAGTGTCAGGGGGCTATACACTGAAGCTTTCTTT
CDR3aa: CASVRGLYTEAFF

j_gene: TRBJ1-2
d_gene: TRBD1
v_gene: TRBV29-1
len: 12
abundance: .
CDR3nt: TGCAGCGTTCAGACAGGGTTGTATGGCTACACCTTC
CDR3aa: CSVQTGLYGYTF

j_gene: TRBJ2-7
d_gene: TRBD1
v_gene: TRBV5-1
len: 14
abundance: .
CDR3nt: TGCGCCAGCAGCCCGGGGACAGTACTGATCGAGCAGTACTTC
CDR3aa: CASSPGTVLIEQYF

j_gene: TRBJ1-1
d_gene: .
v_gene: TRBV11-2
len: 14
abundance: .
CDR3nt: TGTGCCAGCAGGCAACGGACGGGAAACACTGAAGCTTTCTTT
CDR3aa: CASRQRTGNTEAFF

j_gene: TRBJ1-2
d_gene: .
v_gene: TRBV19
len: 14
abundance: .
CDR3nt: TGTGCCAGTAGTATAGACGGCAGGAACTATGGCTACACCTTC
CDR3aa: CASSIDGRNYGYTF

j_gene: TRBJ2-7
d_gene: .
v_gene: TRBV18
len: 15
abundance: .
CDR3nt: TGTGCCAGCTCACCCCAGGGGTTTGGCTCCTACGAGCAGTACTTC
CDR3aa: CASSPQGFGSYEQYF

j_gene: TRBJ2-5
d_gene: .
v_gene: TRBV28
len: 13
abundance: .
CDR3nt: TGTGCCAGCAGATGGACTTTGCAAGAGACCCAGTACTTC
CDR3aa: CASRWTLQETQYF

j_gene: TRBJ1-2
d_gene: .
v_gene: TRBV7-9
len: 13
abundance: .
CDR3nt: TGTGCCAGCAGCCCTGACAGAGCTTATGGCTACACCTTC
CDR3aa: CASSPDRAYGYTF

j_gene: TRBJ2-2
d_gene: TRBD1
v_gene: TRBV6-6
len: 12
abundance: .
CDR3nt: TGTGCCAGCAGGGACAGGGGGAATAAGCTGTTTTTT
CDR3aa: CASRDRGNKLFF

j_gene: TRBJ1-6
d_gene: TRBD1
v_gene: TRBV7-8
len: 14
abundance: .
CDR3nt: TGTGCCAGCAGTTTCCAGGGGGCGGATTCACCCCTCCACTTT
CDR3aa: CASSFQGADSPLHF

j_gene: TRBJ1-4
d_gene: TRBD1
v_gene: TRBV5-1
len: 17
abundance: .
CDR3nt: TGCGCCAGCAGCTTGCGAGGACAGGGGGCAACTAATGAAAAACTGTTTTTT
CDR3aa: CASSLRGQGATNEKLFF

j_gene: TRBJ1-3
d_gene: TRBD1
v_gene: TRBV29-1
len: 14
abundance: .
CDR3nt: TGCAGCGTCGTAGACAGGGGCTCTGGAAACACCATATATTTT
CDR3aa: CSVVDRGSGNTIYF

j_gene: TRBJ1-5
d_gene: .
v_gene: TRBV19
len: 15
abundance: .
CDR3nt: TGTGCCAGTAGTATGGGGCAGGGCTACAATCAGCCCCAGCATTTT
CDR3aa: CASSMGQGYNQPQHF

j_gene: TRBJ2-7
d_gene: TRBD1
v_gene: TRBV25-1
len: 14
abundance: .
CDR3nt: TGTGCCAGCAGTGGGTTACAGGGGAACTACGAGCAGTACTTC
CDR3aa: CASSGLQGNYEQYF

j_gene: TRBJ1-1
d_gene: TRBD1
v_gene: TRBV4-1
len: 17
abundance: .
CDR3nt: TGCGCCAGCAGCCGCAGGGGGGACAAGACAGGGGGCACTGAAGCTTTCTTT
CDR3aa: CASSRRGDKTGGTEAFF

j_gene: TRBJ1-1
d_gene: .
v_gene: TRBV6-1
len: 14
abundance: .
CDR3nt: TGTGCCAGCAGTGCCGCGCAGGGGAACACTGAAGCTTTCTTT
CDR3aa: CASSAAQGNTEAFF

j_gene: TRBJ2-3
d_gene: TRBD2
v_gene: TRBV18
len: 14
abundance: .
CDR3nt: TGTGCCAGCTCACCACGGGGACTAGAAGATACGCAGTATTTT
CDR3aa: CASSPRGLEDTQYF

j_gene: TRBJ1-5
d_gene: TRBD1
v_gene: TRBV6-1
len: 15
abundance: .
CDR3nt: TGTGCCAGCGTGGGACAGGGTTTTAGCAATCAGCCCCAGCATTTT
CDR3aa: CASVGQGFSNQPQHF

j_gene: TRBJ1-1
d_gene: .
v_gene: TRBV5-1
len: 14
abundance: .
CDR3nt: TGCGCCAGCAGCTTAATCCCGGGGAACACTGAAGCTTTCTTT
CDR3aa: CASSLIPGNTEAFF

j_gene: TRBJ2-5
d_gene: .
v_gene: TRBV6-1
len: 14
abundance: .
CDR3nt: TGTGCCAGCAGCCCCGGACAGCTCCGGGAGACCCAGTACTTC
CDR3aa: CASSPGQLRETQYF

j_gene: TRBJ2-6
d_gene: .
v_gene: TRBV7-9
len: 18
abundance: .
CDR3nt: TGTGCCAGCAGACACGGGGGCGGGGGAAGGGCTGGGGCCAACGTCCTGACTTTC
CDR3aa: CASRHGGGGRAGANVLTF

j_gene: TRBJ2-7
d_gene: TRBD1
v_gene: TRBV6-5
len: 14
abundance: .
CDR3nt: TGTGCCAGCAGTAGCCGGGACAGCCCCTACGAGCAGTACTTC
CDR3aa: CASSSRDSPYEQYF

j_gene: TRBJ1-3
d_gene: .
v_gene: TRBV5-1
len: 16
abundance: .
CDR3nt: TGCGCCAGCAGCTTGGGAGGGATATCGGCCGGAAACACCATATATTTT
CDR3aa: CASSLGGISAGNTIYF

j_gene: TRBJ2-1
d_gene: .
v_gene: TRBV11-2
len: 12
abundance: .
CDR3nt: TGTGCCAGCAGCCCTCAGGGGAATGAGCAGTTCTTC
CDR3aa: CASSPQGNEQFF

j_gene: TRBJ1-2
d_gene: TRBD1
v_gene: TRBV2
len: 11
abundance: .
CDR3nt: TGTGCCAGCAGCGCGGGACAGGGGTACACCTTC
CDR3aa: CASSAGQGYTF

j_gene: TRBJ1-4
d_gene: .
v_gene: TRBV5-1
len: 16
abundance: .
CDR3nt: TGCGCCAGCAGCTCACAAAGCGGGCAGGCGCATGAAAAACTGTTTTTT
CDR3aa: CASSSQSGQAHEKLFF

j_gene: TRBJ2-7
d_gene: TRBD1
v_gene: TRBV4-1
len: 13
abundance: .
CDR3nt: TGCGCCAGCAGCCCTCGACAGGGGTTCGAGCAGTACTTC
CDR3aa: CASSPRQGFEQYF

j_gene: TRBJ2-3
d_gene: TRBD2
v_gene: TRBV9
len: 16
abundance: .
CDR3nt: TGTGCCAGCAGCGTAGTACCTAGCGGGAGCACAGATACGCAGTATTTT
CDR3aa: CASSVVPSGSTDTQYF

j_gene: TRBJ1-2
d_gene: .
v_gene: TRBV10-2
len: 14
abundance: .
CDR3nt: TGCGCCAGCAGTGAGGGGGAAGGACTGAGCGGCTACACCTTC
CDR3aa: CASSEGEGLSGYTF

j_gene: TRBJ2-3
d_gene: .
v_gene: TRBV18
len: 13
abundance: .
CDR3nt: TGTGCCAGCTCACCACCGGGGAGAGATACGCAGTATTTT
CDR3aa: CASSPPGRDTQYF

j_gene: TRBJ1-5
d_gene: .
v_gene: TRBV6-5
len: 14
abundance: .
CDR3nt: TGTGCCAGCAGTCGAGACAACACCAATCAGCCCCAGCATTTT
CDR3aa: CASSRDNTNQPQHF